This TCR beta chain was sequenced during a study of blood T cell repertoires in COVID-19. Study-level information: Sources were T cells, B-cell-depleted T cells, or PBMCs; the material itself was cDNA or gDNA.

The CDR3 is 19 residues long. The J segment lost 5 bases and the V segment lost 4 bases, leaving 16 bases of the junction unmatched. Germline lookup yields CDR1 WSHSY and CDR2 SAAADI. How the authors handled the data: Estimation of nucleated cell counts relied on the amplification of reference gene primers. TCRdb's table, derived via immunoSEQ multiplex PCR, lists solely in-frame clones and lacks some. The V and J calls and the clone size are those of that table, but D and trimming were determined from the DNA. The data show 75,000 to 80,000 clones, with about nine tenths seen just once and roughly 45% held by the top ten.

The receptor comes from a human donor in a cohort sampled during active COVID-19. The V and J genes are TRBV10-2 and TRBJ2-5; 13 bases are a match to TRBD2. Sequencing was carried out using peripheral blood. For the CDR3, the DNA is TGCGCCAGCAGTGGGCGGACTAGCGGGAGTAGGGGGAGAGCGGAGACCCAGTACTTC. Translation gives CASSGRTSGSRGRAETQYF.